Below, 21 T cell receptor beta chains from the same sample are listed, as sequenced in a study of T cell responses to AZD1222 COVID-19 vaccine (dated by TCRdb to the early 2020s). Library construction relied on the immunoSEQ multiplex PCR assay. Sourced from immuneACCESS, this table was stored by TCRdb with only in-frame sequences that have V and J called. A share of the clones is absent; for the studies checked, an unresolved V gene accounts for under half, and the remainder has no known explanation. In all, the sample holds 95,000 to 110,000 clones, and 80% to 90% of those were seen once. The ten most abundant clones make up more than 20% of the sample. The time point label of this sample denotes: baseline before first vaccination. Here the sequenced sample was peripheral blood, taken on day 0 of AZD1222 vaccination. These receptors all come from an adult in good health.

This CDR3 reads CATFGNYEQYF. The CDR3 region has the DNA TGTGCCACCTTTGGGAACTACGAGCAGTACTTC. The chain carries TRBV27 and TRBJ2-7; D unresolved. This CDR3 is built from 11 residues. Germline CDR1 MNHEY, CDR2 SMNVEV (reference sequence). The germline V and J ends were trimmed by 10 bases and 3 bases, with 10 bases remaining between them.

This chain links TRBV9 with TRBJ2-3; D is possibly TRBD1 (5 bases). Trimming took off 2 bases at V and 1 base at J, with 8 bases between the two ends. Germline V CDR1 and CDR2: SGDLS, YYNGEE. The CDR3 loop spans 14 amino acids. This CDR3 is CASSVRVGTDTQYF. The DNA of the CDR3 is TGTGCCAGCAGCGTCAGGGTTGGCACAGATACGCAGTATTTT.

The chain combines TRBV6-1 with TRBJ2-3; D possibly corresponds to TRBD1 (6 bases). The germline V gene encodes CDR1 MNHNS and CDR2 SASEGT. The CDR3 extends over 15 amino acids. Trimming stripped 1 base from V and 7 bases from J, with 15 bases between. In nucleotides, the CDR3 is TGTGCCAGCAGTGAAGTGAGGACAGTAAGGAATACGCAGTATTTT. This gives the protein CASSEVRTVRNTQYF.

This clone was recorded once. The rearrangement joins TRBV7-2 to TRBJ2-7; the match to TRBD1 covers 12 bases. V lost 6 bases and J lost 8; bases outside the gene matches: 8. The germline V gene has CDR1 SGHTA and CDR2 FQGNSA. The CDR3 totals 14 residues. CDR3 nucleotide sequence: TGTGCCAGCAGATCCGGGACAGGGGGCTTCAAGCAGTACTTC. Its protein is CASRSGTGGFKQYF.

This clone was observed a single time. V usage is TRBV6-5 and J usage is TRBJ1-6, with 7 bases fitting TRBD1. The CDR3 is made up of 16 amino acids. Germline V lookup: CDR1 MNHEY, CDR2 SVGAGI. With 0 bases clipped from V and 8 bases from J, the junction kept 7 bases outside the gene matches. CDR3 loop: CASSYSYTGDDSPLHF. CDR3 in DNA: TGTGCCAGCAGTTACTCCTATACAGGGGATGATTCACCCCTCCACTTT.

V gene TRBV3-1 (or the pseudogene TRBV3-2) combines with J gene TRBJ1-6, with 9 bases fitting TRBD1. CDR1 is LGHDT, CDR2 YNNKEL, per germline (reference sequence). The junction had 0 bases not matched to a gene; V was cut back by 1 base and J by 5 bases. The CDR3 covers 15 residues. CDR3: CASSQGDRDNSPLHF. CDR3 DNA: TGTGCCAGCAGCCAAGGGGACAGGGATAATTCACCCCTCCACTTT.

Concerning this clone itself: The identical CDR3 is also encoded by other nucleotide sequences in the sample. This rearrangement joins TRBV3-1 (or the pseudogene TRBV3-2) to TRBJ2-3; unclear D gene. This CDR3 is 12 amino acids long. V lost 1 base to trimming and J lost 3 bases, with 2 bases between them. The germline V gene encodes CDR1 LGHDT and CDR2 YNNKEL (reference sequence). CDR3 protein: CASSQVTDTQYF. As DNA, the CDR3 is TGTGCCAGCAGCCAAGTTACAGATACGCAGTATTTT.

This rearrangement joins TRBV27 to TRBJ1-1; a weak D match, TRBD1 (6 bases). The V end was cut by 5 bases, the J end by 1 base, with 17 bases between. The CDR3 runs 16 residues. Germline values: CDR1 MNHEY, CDR2 SMNVEV (reference sequence). CDR3: CASSPEGGLRNTEAFF. DNA of the CDR3: TGTGCCAGCAGTCCCGAGGGGGGCTTAAGGAACACTGAAGCTTTCTTT.

This clone was detected once. The J gene is TRBJ2-5, the V gene TRBV15; D is perhaps TRBD1 (5 bases). V was pared by 0 bases and J by 1 base, with 6 bases between. The CDR3 length is 14 residues. Germline V gene sequence: CDR1 LNHNV, CDR2 YYDKDF (reference sequence). The CDR3 nucleotides read TGTGCCACCAGCAGAGACAGGGCCCAAGAGACCCAGTACTTC. Translated: CATSRDRAQETQYF.

This clone has a single count. The chain carries TRBV6-5 and TRBJ1-1; the match to TRBD1 covers 9 bases. Trimming took 0 bases from V and 5 from J; bases not matched to a gene: 4. The germline gives CDR1 MNHEY, CDR2 SVGAGI. The length of the CDR3 is 15 residues. The chain's CDR3 is CASSYSGQGRTEAFF. CDR3 DNA sequence: TGTGCCAGCAGTTACTCGGGACAGGGAAGAACTGAAGCTTTCTTT.

The chain recombines TRBV20-1 with TRBJ1-5; TRBD1 matches 7 bases. With 3 bases clipped from V and 4 bases from J, the junction kept 6 bases outside the gene matches. The length of the CDR3 is 14 residues. Germline CDR1 DFQATT, CDR2 SNEGSKA (reference sequence). The CDR3 bases are TGCAGTGCTAGTTTGTTACAGGGGAATCAGCCCCAGCATTTT. Protein sequence: CSASLLQGNQPQHF.

The chain employs TRBV10-3 and TRBJ2-7, with a weak D call TRBD1 (6 bases). V lost 6 bases to trimming and J lost 2 bases, with 11 bases between them. Germline-derived CDR1 and CDR2 are ENHRY and SYGVKD. CDR3 size: 13 residues. The CDR3: CAISADSTYEQYF. CDR3 nucleotides: TGTGCCATCAGCGCGGACAGCACCTACGAGCAGTACTTC.

The rearrangement links TRBV2 to TRBJ2-7; D is possibly TRBD2 (5 bases). With 10 bases removed from V and 3 bases from J, the gap between germline ends came to 10 bases. Germline CDR1 and CDR2: SNHLY and FYNNEI. The CDR3 is made up of 11 amino acids. In nucleotides, the CDR3 is TGTGCCACGCTGGAGGACTACGAGCAGTACTTC. This gives the protein CATLEDYEQYF.

V gene TRBV19 combines with J gene TRBJ1-2; 9 bases agree with TRBD1. V lost 5 bases and J lost 4; bases outside the gene matches: 11. CDR1 LNHDA and CDR2 SQIVND come from the germline V gene (reference sequence). There are 16 residues in the CDR3. As DNA, the CDR3 is TGTGCCAGTAGTCTAGCCCCCACAGGGGGCGGCTATGGCTACACCTTC. This encodes CASSLAPTGGGYGYTF.

The chain links TRBV28 to TRBJ1-2; the D gene is possibly TRBD1 (6 bases). The CDR3 has 13 amino acids. The germline gives CDR1 MDHEN, CDR2 SYDVKM. The V and J ends lost 3 bases and 5 bases respectively, with 10 bases between them. The chain's CDR3 is CASSLGAGYGYTF. CDR3 coding DNA: TGTGCCAGCAGTTTGGGGGCAGGGTATGGCTACACCTTC.

Only a few counts were recorded for this clone. The sample has other DNA sequences that encode this CDR3 too. This sequence joins TRBV20-1 and TRBJ1-2; no clear D gene. Germline CDR1 is DFQATT and CDR2 is SNEGSKA (reference sequence). The length of the CDR3 is 11 residues. Trimming stripped 1 base from V and 3 bases from J, with 3 bases between. The CDR3 reads CSARGDYGYTF. The CDR3 coding sequence is TGCAGTGCTAGAGGGGACTATGGCTACACCTTC.

The rearrangement uses TRBV7-9 and TRBJ2-2; 7 nucleotides line up with TRBD1. Per germline, CDR1 SEHNR and CDR2 FQNEAQ (reference sequence). With V trimmed by 10 bases and J by 0 bases, 5 bases remained unmatched. There are 14 residues in the CDR3. CDR3 DNA: TGTGCCACCGCCGGGACAGCGAACACCGGGGAGCTGTTTTTT. It codes for CATAGTANTGELFF.

The V and J genes are TRBV7-9 and TRBJ1-6, with D perhaps TRBD1 (6 bases). Germline loops: CDR1 SEHNR, CDR2 FQNEAQ (reference sequence). Trimming pared 4 bases from V and 0 bases from J, leaving 13 bases between. CDR3 length: 17 residues. The CDR3 DNA reads TGTGCCAGCAGCTCTGGGGACATCAGCTCCTATAATTCACCCCTCCACTTT. The encoded protein is CASSSGDISSYNSPLHF.

The chain uses TRBV28 and TRBJ2-7, with 14 bases aligning to TRBD2. With V trimmed by 8 bases and J by 3 bases, 6 bases remained unmatched. Germline V gene sequence: CDR1 MDHEN, CDR2 SYDVKM. The CDR3 runs to 15 residues. CDR3: CASGPGTSGSYEQYF. The CDR3 coding sequence is TGTGCCAGCGGGCCAGGGACTAGCGGGAGCTACGAGCAGTACTTC.

The CDR3 DNA is TGTGCCAGCAGTTTATCCCTAGCGGGAGGACAAGAGACCCAGTACTTC. Its protein is CASSLSLAGGQETQYF. The V and J genes are TRBV28 and TRBJ2-5; TRBD2 matches 11 bases. The germline CDR1 and CDR2 sequences are MDHEN and SYDVKM. Trimming cost V 1 base and J 2 bases; bases outside gene matches: 3. The length of the CDR3 is 16 residues.

The chain is built from TRBV11-3 and TRBJ2-2, with a possible D match to TRBD1 (5 bases). V lost 4 bases to trimming and J lost 6 bases, with 12 bases between them. The CDR3 extends over 14 amino acids. Germline CDR1 SGHNT, CDR2 YENEEA. The CDR3 nucleotides are TGTGCCAGCAGCTCTCCCAGGGAACCCGGGGAGCTGTTTTTT. Residues: CASSSPREPGELFF. The variable domain in full, with the rest retrieved from reference TRBV11-3 and TRBJ2-2, is EAGVVQSPRYKIIEKKQPVAFWCNPISGHNTLYWYLQNLGQGPELLIRYENEEAVDDSQLPKDRFSAERLKGVDSTLKIQPAELGDSAVYLCASSSPREPGELFFGEGSRLTVL.